These 2 T cell receptor beta chains share one sample of origin, sequenced in a study of OX40 agonist ivuxolimab in advanced cancers. Repertoires were generated with immunoSEQ multiplex PCR, while TCRdb's copy carries only in-frame clones and drops some. The table records roughly 69,000 clones, 87% of them present only once. Sequencing used CD4+ or CD8+ T cells sorted from blood, obtained in a trial of the OX40 agonist ivuxolimab. The receptors derive from an adult with an advanced solid tumor such as melanoma, head and neck, liver or kidney cancer.

The rearrangement joins TRBV28 to TRBJ2-7; D tentatively reads TRBD1 or TRBD2 (6 bases each). V was clipped by 7 bases and J by 1 base, with 23 bases between them. CDR3 length: 17 amino acids. The germline V gene has CDR1 MDHEN and CDR2 SYDVKM. The CDR3 reads CASTGPGGRTGSYEQYF. The CDR3 DNA sequence: TGTGCCAGCACCGGTCCCGGGGGCAGAACGGGATCCTACGAGCAGTACTTC.

V is TRBV5-1 and J is TRBJ1-4; TRBD1 aligns across 8 bases. Germline V lookup: CDR1 SGHRS, CDR2 YFSETQ. This CDR3 spans 14 amino acids. The V segment lost 3 bases and the J segment 4 bases; nucleotides outside the gene matches: 2. The CDR3 sequence is CASSYGQGNEKLFF. The CDR3 nucleotides read TGCGCCAGCAGCTACGGACAGGGTAATGAAAAACTGTTTTTT.